This T cell receptor (beta chain) was sequenced for a study of cytomegalovirus exposure and HLA in healthy donors (dated by TCRdb to about 2017). Notes on the research overall: An earlier analysis of roughly 610 of the donors reported about 280 Gb of sequence data and 117 million unique TCR beta sequences obtained from about 179 million T cells. An early release covering 550 to 650 HLA-typed donors comprised roughly 300 gigabases of sequencing data and tens of millions of unique TCR sequences. The genetic ancestry cluster associated with self-reported Caucasian donors included 81% of the 398 genotyped donors. The aim of the study was to test whether cataloging public T cell receptors could identify signatures of past pathogen exposure. The study used immunosequencing to profile the T cell repertoires of 600 to 850 subjects and linked those repertoires to cytomegalovirus serostatus. Besides the first cohort of about 730 subjects, a separate validation cohort made up of 95 to 150 different subjects was used. To predict cytomegalovirus infection status, the study combined high-throughput TCR immunosequencing, statistical association of individual TCRs with disease status, and machine learning. A later analysis re-examined previously published TCR beta repertoires from more than 600 donors and added high-resolution HLA genotyping to investigate patterns of TCR occurrence. The later analysis used no new phenotypic data to find candidate immune exposures, relying instead on TCR beta sequences and their occurrence across donors. To decide whether each TCR beta V gene segment behaved as functional or pseudogenic, an earlier analysis of some 570 of the donors relied on high-throughput TCR beta sequencing. Donor age, sex, ethnicity and CMV serostatus were collected together with the repertoire data. In a later genetic analysis, genome-wide SNP genotypes for about 65% of the 666 donors were used, and that subset was treated as a discovery cohort. All discovery cohort repertoires had been generated using a single sequencing platform. HLA typing covered class I and class II loci at four-digit resolution. The number of donors typed differed by locus, with about 620-630 for A, B, C, DRB1 and DQB1, around 500 for DQA1, about 610 for DPA1, and 450 to 480 for DPB1. A few DR-DQ haplotypes were handled as single units for association and clustering because linkage in the cohort was strong. On average, around 240,000 unique TCR beta nucleotide sequences were sequenced per donor among 300 to 500 genotyped donors of the cohort, with approximately 18% of those sequences being non-productive.

Library construction relied on the immunoSEQ multiplex PCR assay. The multiplex PCR relied on a mix of 60 forward primers for TCR Vbeta segments and 13 reverse primers for TCR Jbeta segments. The CDR3 region of rearranged TCR beta genes was amplified from genomic DNA with a multiplex PCR assay. The Illumina HiSeq System was used to sequence the amplified TCR beta libraries as 87-base-pair reads. Concerning the study's data processing: A later analysis counted about 80 million unique TCR beta chains across the approximately 700 repertoires, and some 11 million of these chains were shared by at least two donors. Raw reads were error-corrected and collapsed into unique sequences by a nearest-neighbor algorithm in which closely related sequences were merged to remove PCR and sequencing errors. V, D and J gene segments were assigned by aligning CDR3 sequences to IMGT reference sequences. For a sequence to be retained, a match of at least six nucleotides to both a V gene segment and a J gene segment was required. Rearrangements were called productive when the CDR3 lacked stop codons and stayed in frame with V and J; all others were non-productive. CDR3 was defined by IMGT convention, running from the second conserved V-encoded cysteine to the conserved J-encoded phenylalanine. In an earlier analysis of around 640 of the donors, sequences lacking an unambiguous match to a single V gene segment were excluded. In an earlier analysis of around 600 of the donors, V segments were called functional above 56.7% productive rearrangements and were called segregating when the between-donor standard deviation exceeded 5%. A statistical classification framework was built for diagnosing cytomegalovirus status from the catalog of TCR beta chain sequences. In a later analysis, V and J genes were assigned by comparing TCR nucleotide sequences against IMGT/GENE-DB human TR gene sequences. In a later analysis, CDR3 sequences and most-parsimonious VDJ recombination scenarios were assigned using the TCRdist pipeline. A later analysis defined each TCR beta chain by its CDR3 amino acid sequence plus V-gene family, and excluded reads lacking a unique V-gene family. A later analysis removed 600 or so highly shared, low-generation-probability nucleotide sequences to deal with suspected cross-contamination and a sequencing artifact. In a later analysis, a clonal expansion index for each public chain was calculated from normalized within-repertoire ranks of inferred template counts. In a later analysis, generation probabilities were computed with a VDJ recombination model fitted to out-of-frame rearrangements, and the resulting probabilities were checked against IGoR. In a later analysis, TCR-TCR, TCR-HLA and TCR-CMV co-occurrence was scored with hypergeometric tests, and a repertoire-size bias correction was applied to TCR pairs. A later analysis estimated false discovery rates by permuting HLA or CMV assignments 20 times. A later analysis grouped co-occurring TCRs with DBSCAN, adding TCRdist sequence similarity when clustering within HLA-allele-positive subsets. Repertoires with fewer than 30,000 or more than 120,000 public chains were left out of co-occurrence clustering, as were five repertoires with anomalous nucleotide sharing. This is the immuneACCESS table as TCRdb keeps it, with only in-frame sequences that have V and J called. A part of the clones is gone; compared with another copy, unresolved V genes explain less than half, and the rest is unexplained. V and J calls plus clone size are reproduced from that table; the DNA served to infer D and trimming. The sample has some 180,000 clones on record, 75% to 85% of them singletons. The top ten clones comprise about 2.5% of the sample.

As regards this clone: The target of this receptor is not known. The input lacks base qualities; no much larger clone sits a single base away.

Broad study findings and their caveats: In an earlier analysis of fewer than 700 of the donors, most TCR beta V segments appeared in productive rearrangements about 87% or about 30% of the time, broadly matching IMGT annotations. An association between a missense DCLRE1C variant and V-gene and J-gene trimming of TCR beta chains was found in a later genetic analysis and replicated in an independent cohort. It was suggested by the authors that the approach could potentially be generalized to other disease states and immunological phenotypes. Specific HLA alleles were associated with 15,000 to 20,000 TCR beta sequences at a false discovery rate of 0.05 in a later analysis. The classifier was reported to diagnose cytomegalovirus status with high specificity and sensitivity in both the original and validation cohorts. Because HLA typing was unavailable for some donors at each locus, only the typed subset was used in association tests. A cluster of highly shared sequence variants was judged likely to be a technical artifact of the sequencing pipeline. Presence/absence analyses assumed roughly uniform sequencing depth across donors, an assumption that may not hold. A later analysis found that TCR association rates varied across HLA loci, with DRB1 alleles showing the most associated TCRs and HLA-C alleles the fewest. A few of the identified cytomegalovirus-associated TCR beta chains were confirmed in vitro to be specific for cytomegalovirus antigens. When HLA alleles, especially DR and DQ, strongly co-occurred, TCR associations were difficult to assign to individual alleles. This cohort had only TCR beta chains sequenced, and the lack of alpha or paired-chain data limited which features could be detected. In a later analysis, most CMV-associated TCR beta chains were found to appear HLA-restricted, with HLA associations seemingly driven largely by CMV exposure. Around 16 rarely observed V segments, including chromosome 9 orphons, were excluded from the earlier analysis of some 590 of the donors because counts were too low. Most TCR sequences were seen in very few donors, while some public TCRs were found in many individuals. In the study, around 150 TCR beta chains were listed as associated with cytomegalovirus. The only immune exposure information available for the cohort was CMV serostatus. Because the 87-base-pair reads could not distinguish some IMGT-functional V segments, including TRBV6-2 and TRBV6-3, those segments were excluded. A further reported finding was that TCR beta sequences accurately predicted the HLA-A and HLA-B alleles for most subjects in the first cohort. Compared with the approximately 710-donor mean, donors in an Asian-associated ancestry cluster had fewer N-insertions in productive TCRs, according to a later genetic analysis. Linkage disequilibrium might explain the correlated functional status among segregating V segments, but an unknown experimental factor could not be excluded. In a later analysis, HLA-associated TCR beta chains showed more clonal expansion and lower generation probabilities than non-associated chains that were equally common. In a later analysis, several top co-occurrence clusters were reported to appear linked to parvovirus B19, influenza, CMV and Epstein-Barr virus.

V is cut by 4 bases and J by 5 bases, and the space between the germline ends is 9 bases. CDR1 and CDR2, per the germline V gene (reference sequence), are LNHDA and SQIVND. The CDR3 sequence holds 13 residues, the cysteine and phenylalanine included. CDR3 DNA only is kept here, 39 bases in frame from base 1. The cohort was made up of 666 healthy bone marrow donors. At the time of sampling, every cohort member was nominally healthy, though immune exposures that went unrecorded were likely present. The donor was CMV seronegative and belonged to the group of under 400 seronegative cohort members. A peripheral blood sample was provided by each donor, and peripheral blood mononuclear cells were used for TCR beta sequencing. The Qiagen DNeasy Blood Extraction Kit was used to extract genomic DNA from the blood cell samples.

Input material: PBMCs. This TCR was recovered from a woman aged 45-59 years in good health and CMV-seronegative. The rearranged segments are TRBV19 and TRBJ1-5; the D gene cannot be resolved reliably. The sequenced DNA: TGTGCCAGTAGTAAACGGTCCCATCAGCCCCAGCATTTT. This gives the protein CASSKRSHQPQHF.